The clone carrying this TCR beta chain occurred a few times. The time point was: patch test 1, 2 weeks after DPC sensitization. Treatment defined: therapeutic diphenylcyclopropenone sensitization with weekly scalp DPC. The CDR3 is 11 amino acids. With 0 bases removed from V and 8 bases from J, the gap between germline ends came to 5 bases. Looked up from germline, CDR1 is GTSNPN and CDR2 is SVGIG (reference sequence). The data originate from a study of human T cells and chemical hapten exposure. Study details: Sensitization used 2% DPC on 2 cm by 2 cm upper inner arm skin.

Individual cDNA molecules received unique molecular identifiers in the library. TCRdb reanalysed the RACE reads using MiXCR and keeps one entry per CDR3 protein. The sample holds more than 80,000 distinct CDR3 sequences, approximately 8% seen once. V is TRBV30 and J is TRBJ2-1; D unresolved. Sequenced here: whole blood, sampled in connection with sensitization to the hapten diphenylcyclopropenone (DPC). This clonotype originated in a woman between 25 and 40 years old with alopecia areata. Some clones in this sample may be carry-over from other donors' samples. CDR3 sequence reads: CAWSVEHEQFF. The CDR3 DNA reads TGTGCCTGGAGTGTAGAACATGAGCAGTTCTTC.